These T cell receptor beta chains were read from a single sample in a study of memory CD4+ T cells and cytomegalovirus serostatus. Assay: immunoSEQ multiplex PCR; the TCRdb copy retains only in-frame clones and omits some. The repertoire holds about 57,000 clones, with around 79% as singletons. The sample comprised memory CD4+ T cells from blood. The receptors originated from an adult in good health and CMV-seronegative. Both conserved end residues are part of each CDR3. The D gene is left open where the match is weak. Clone size is given for some rows only: seen once, a few or many times, or a class if the clone is expanded.

cdr3_nt,cdr3_aa,d_call,v_call,clone_size,j_call
TGCGCCAGCAGCCGGGATCGGGACAGGGGTACCTACGAGCAGTACTTC,CASSRDRDRGTYEQYF,TRBD1,TRBV5-1,-,TRBJ2-7
TGCAGTGCCCCGTTGGGAAGCGAGCAGTACTTC,CSAPLGSEQYF,-,TRBV20-1,-,TRBJ2-7
TGTGCCAGCAGTGAAGCACCGAACACTGAAGCTTTCTTT,CASSEAPNTEAFF,-,TRBV2,few,TRBJ1-1
TGTGCCAGCAGCCAGCTTGGGACTAGCGGGGGGGCAATGGAGACCCAGTACTTC,CASSQLGTSGGAMETQYF,TRBD2,TRBV4-2,-,TRBJ2-5
TGTGCCAGCAGTCGGATGGAGAACACTGAAGCTTTCTTT,CASSRMENTEAFF,-,TRBV14,-,TRBJ1-1
TGCGCCAGCAGGGATGCGGGGACCTCCTACGAGCAGTACTTC,CASRDAGTSYEQYF,-,TRBV5-1,once,TRBJ2-7
TGTGCCAGCAGAAGCGCGCGGGAGTCCCTTGAGCAGTTCTTC,CASRSARESLEQFF,TRBD2,TRBV11-2,-,TRBJ2-1
TGTGCCAGCAGCCGCCGAGTGGCAGATACGCAGTATTTT,CASSRRVADTQYF,-,TRBV7-9,-,TRBJ2-3
TGTGCCAGCAGCAAAGACACTGTCACTGAAGCTTTCTTT,CASSKDTVTEAFF,-,TRBV4-2,few,TRBJ1-1
TGTGCCAGCAGCGTGTCGGGCCAGGGTTCACCCCTCCACTTT,CASSVSGQGSPLHF,-,TRBV9,medium-sized,TRBJ1-6
TGTGCCAGCAGCTTTGGGCAGGGTACGCAGTATTTT,CASSFGQGTQYF,-,TRBV7-9,-,TRBJ2-3
TGCAGCGCAGGGACATACCTCGAAAAACTGTTTTTT,CSAGTYLEKLFF,-,TRBV29-1,-,TRBJ1-4
TGTGCCTCTAAAAGGGATATGGGTTCACCCCTCCACTTT,CASKRDMGSPLHF,-,TRBV10-3,-,TRBJ1-6
TGTGCCAGCAGCTTAGCACGGCTTCCGGGACTAGCGGGGGGTAACCCCTACAATGAGCAGTTCTTC,CASSLARLPGLAGGNPYNEQFF,TRBD2,TRBV7-8,-,TRBJ2-1
TGCGCCAGCAGCTTGACTCTAGCGGGAGCCAATGAGCAGTTCTTC,CASSLTLAGANEQFF,TRBD2,TRBV5-1,-,TRBJ2-1
TGTGCCAGCAGTTTACGACGACACCAATCCTTT,CASSLRRHQSF,-,TRBV28,-,TRBJ1-1
TGTGCCAGCAGCTTAAGGGGGCCCTCTTCGCAGTATTTT,CASSLRGPSSQYF,TRBD1,TRBV7-8,-,TRBJ2-3
TGTGCCAGCAGCCAACCTACAGGGGACAACTATAATTCACCCCTCCACTTT,CASSQPTGDNYNSPLHF,TRBD1,TRBV14,-,TRBJ1-6
TGTGCCAGCAGCGCCCGAGGGGACCGCCACCAAGAGACCCAGTACTTC,CASSARGDRHQETQYF,-,TRBV7-9,-,TRBJ2-5
TGTGCCACCCCCACTGGAAACACCATATATTTT,CATPTGNTIYF,-,TRBV7-9,-,TRBJ1-3
TGTGCCAGCAGCCAAGCACAGGGGGCTGGGACCAAAAACATTCAGTACTTC,CASSQAQGAGTKNIQYF,TRBD1,TRBV4-2,-,TRBJ2-4
TGTGCCAGCACCCCCCCCGGGGTCCTTGAGCAGTTCTTC,CASTPPGVLEQFF,-,TRBV28,-,TRBJ2-1
TGTGCTAGTGGTTTGGTATTTCCAGGGAGGACCAATCAGCCCCAGCATTTT,CASGLVFPGRTNQPQHF,-,TRBV12-5,-,TRBJ1-5
TGTGCCTCGCTCAACTCCTACAATGAGCAGTTCTTC,CASLNSYNEQFF,-,TRBV28,-,TRBJ2-1
TGCGCCAGCAGCTTGACACAGGGCAACGTTAATGAGCAGTTCTTC,CASSLTQGNVNEQFF,-,TRBV5-1,-,TRBJ2-1
TGTGCCAGCAGCCCCGACCGGGACAGTTCCTACGAGCAGTACTTC,CASSPDRDSSYEQYF,TRBD1,TRBV6-6,-,TRBJ2-7
TGTGCCAGCAGTTTACCCTTTAGGGGAACTGAAGCTTTCTTT,CASSLPFRGTEAFF,-,TRBV28,-,TRBJ1-1
TGTGCCAGTAGTATTGGGGGAGGAGGGTACAATGAGCAGTTCTTC,CASSIGGGGYNEQFF,-,TRBV19,-,TRBJ2-1
TGTGCCAGCAGACTACAGGGGGCCTTGGAAGCTTTCTTT,CASRLQGALEAFF,TRBD1,TRBV11-2,-,TRBJ1-1
TGCGCCAGCAGGTCGGGACAGGGCTCCTACGAGCAGTACTTC,CASRSGQGSYEQYF,TRBD1,TRBV5-1,-,TRBJ2-7
TGTGCCAGCAGTGAAGCATTAGCGGGGGGGCAAGATACGCAGTATTTT,CASSEALAGGQDTQYF,TRBD2,TRBV6-1,once,TRBJ2-3
TGTGCCAGCAGCTTAACCGTCGCCTACGAGCAGTACTTC,CASSLTVAYEQYF,-,TRBV7-9,-,TRBJ2-7
TGTGCCAGTAGTACTCGGACTAGCGGGAGCCCCTACAATGAGCAGTTCTTC,CASSTRTSGSPYNEQFF,TRBD2,TRBV19,-,TRBJ2-1
TGTGCCAGCAGCCCCCGAGCTAAGGGACAGGTCGGGACCTATGGCTACACCTTC,CASSPRAKGQVGTYGYTF,TRBD1,TRBV14,medium-sized,TRBJ1-2
TGCGCCAGCAGCTTCCAAACGATCGAGAACACTGAAGCTTTCTTT,CASSFQTIENTEAFF,-,TRBV5-1,-,TRBJ1-1
TGTGCCAGCCTGGACAGGACTAATGAAAAACTGTTTTTT,CASLDRTNEKLFF,TRBD1,TRBV27,-,TRBJ1-4
TGTGCCAGCAGTTACTCGTTGCGGGAGGGCTACGAGCAGTACTTC,CASSYSLREGYEQYF,TRBD2,TRBV6-6,-,TRBJ2-7
TGTGCCACCAGCCCCCCGGGGGGTTATGGCTACACCTTC,CATSPPGGYGYTF,-,TRBV15,-,TRBJ1-2
TGTGCCAGCAGTCCCCCCGGGACGGCTAATTCACCCCTCCACTTT,CASSPPGTANSPLHF,-,TRBV7-9,-,TRBJ1-6
TGCGCCAGCAGCAGGTCGGTCAGCTTAGATGAGCAGTTCTTC,CASSRSVSLDEQFF,-,TRBV5-1,-,TRBJ2-1
TGTGCCAGCAGCCCCCGAAGCGGGAGCTCCTACAATGAGCAGTTCTTC,CASSPRSGSSYNEQFF,TRBD2,TRBV9,-,TRBJ2-1
TGTGCCAGCAGTCAGAGGGACTTC,CASSQRDF,-,TRBV6-1,-,TRBJ1-2
TGTGCCAGCATTCAGGGGGACTCCTACAATGAGCAGTTCTTC,CASIQGDSYNEQFF,TRBD1,TRBV28,-,TRBJ2-1
TGTGCCAGCAGCTTAGCTGGGGGTTTCAGCTATGGCTACACCTTC,CASSLAGGFSYGYTF,-,TRBV7-8,-,TRBJ1-2
TGTGCCATCAGCCCGGACAGGGGGGTTCAGCCCCAGCATTTT,CAISPDRGVQPQHF,TRBD1,TRBV10-3,-,TRBJ1-5